This T cell receptor beta chain is drawn from a study of cytomegalovirus exposure and HLA in healthy donors. For this clone: Antigen specificity is unknown.

Germline CDR1 and CDR2: SGHRS and YFSETQ. The CDR3 is 15 residues long. Between the trimmed V and J ends, which lost 3 bases and 3 bases, there was a span of 15 bases. The PCR ran on 60 Vbeta and 13 Jbeta primers. The table came from immunoSEQ multiplex PCR; TCRdb's copy has only in-frame clones and leaves some out. The sample contains some 190,000 clones, around 90% of which appear only once. Study-level findings and limits: The classifier reportedly diagnosed cytomegalovirus status with high sensitivity and specificity. An ancestry cluster, one associated with Asian ancestry, reportedly showed fewer N-insertions than the roughly 670-donor mean in a later analysis.

V usage is TRBV5-1 and J usage is TRBJ1-1, with D maybe TRBD1 (6 bases). The sequencing input was PBMCs. The TCR originated in a boy between 2 and 15 years old in good health and CMV-seronegative. The CDR3 DNA follows: TGCGCCAGCAGCTCCGTGGGGGGGGCGCACACTGAAGCTTTCTTT. Its protein product is CASSSVGGAHTEAFF.